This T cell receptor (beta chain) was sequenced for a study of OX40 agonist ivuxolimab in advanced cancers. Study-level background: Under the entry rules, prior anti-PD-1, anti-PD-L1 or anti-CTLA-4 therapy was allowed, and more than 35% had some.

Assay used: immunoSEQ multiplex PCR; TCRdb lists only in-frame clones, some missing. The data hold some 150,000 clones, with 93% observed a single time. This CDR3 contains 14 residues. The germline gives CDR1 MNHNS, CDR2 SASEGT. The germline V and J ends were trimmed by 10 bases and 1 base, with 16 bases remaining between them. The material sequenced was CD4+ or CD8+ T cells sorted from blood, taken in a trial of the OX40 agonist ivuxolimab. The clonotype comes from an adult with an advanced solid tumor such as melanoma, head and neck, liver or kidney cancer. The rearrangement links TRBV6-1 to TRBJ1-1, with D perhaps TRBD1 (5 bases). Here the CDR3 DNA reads TGTGCCACCAGCTCGGGGGTTTCGAACACTGAAGCTTTCTTT. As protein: CATSSGVSNTEAFF.